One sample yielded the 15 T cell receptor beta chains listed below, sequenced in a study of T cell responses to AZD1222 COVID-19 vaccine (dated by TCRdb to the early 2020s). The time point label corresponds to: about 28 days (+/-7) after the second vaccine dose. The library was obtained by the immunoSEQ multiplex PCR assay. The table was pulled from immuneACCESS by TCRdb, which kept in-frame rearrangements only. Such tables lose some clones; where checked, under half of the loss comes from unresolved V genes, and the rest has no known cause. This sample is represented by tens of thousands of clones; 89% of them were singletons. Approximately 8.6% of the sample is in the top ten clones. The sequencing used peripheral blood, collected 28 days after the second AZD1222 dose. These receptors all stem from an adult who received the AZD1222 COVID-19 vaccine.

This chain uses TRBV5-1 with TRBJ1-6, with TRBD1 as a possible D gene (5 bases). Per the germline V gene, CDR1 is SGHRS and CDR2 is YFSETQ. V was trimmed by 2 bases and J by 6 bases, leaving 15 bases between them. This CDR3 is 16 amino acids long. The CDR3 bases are TGCGCCAGCAGCTTCGAGGTGGGTCAGGGTAATTCACCCCTCCACTTT. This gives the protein CASSFEVGQGNSPLHF.

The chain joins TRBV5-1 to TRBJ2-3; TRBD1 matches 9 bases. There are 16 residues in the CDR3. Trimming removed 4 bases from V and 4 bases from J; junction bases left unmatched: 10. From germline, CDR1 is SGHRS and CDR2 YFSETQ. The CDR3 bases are TGCGCCAGCAGCCTCCGGAGGGACAGGGACTCAGATACGCAGTATTTT. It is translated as CASSLRRDRDSDTQYF.

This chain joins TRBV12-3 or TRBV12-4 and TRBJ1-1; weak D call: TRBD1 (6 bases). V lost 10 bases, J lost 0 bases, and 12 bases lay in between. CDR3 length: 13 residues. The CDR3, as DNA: TGTGCCACCTCGGACAGAATGAACACTGAAGCTTTCTTT. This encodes CATSDRMNTEAFF.

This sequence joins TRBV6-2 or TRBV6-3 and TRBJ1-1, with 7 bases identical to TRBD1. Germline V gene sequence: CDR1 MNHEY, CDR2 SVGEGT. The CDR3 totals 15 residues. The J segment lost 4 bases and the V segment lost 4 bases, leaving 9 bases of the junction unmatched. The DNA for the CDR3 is TGTGCCAGCAGTTGGACTTACCGACAGGGCACTGAAGCTTTCTTT. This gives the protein CASSWTYRQGTEAFF.

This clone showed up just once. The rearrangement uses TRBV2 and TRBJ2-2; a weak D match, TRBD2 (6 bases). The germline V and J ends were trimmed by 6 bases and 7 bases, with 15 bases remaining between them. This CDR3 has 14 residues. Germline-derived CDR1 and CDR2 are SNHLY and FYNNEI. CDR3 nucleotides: TGTGCCAGCAGGCGACTAGGGTTGGGCGGGGAGCTGTTTTTT. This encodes CASRRLGLGGELFF. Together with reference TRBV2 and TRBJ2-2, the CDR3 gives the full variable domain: EPEVTQTPSHQVTQMGQEVILRCVPISNHLYFYWYRQILGQKVEFLVSFYNNEISEKSEIFDDQFSVERPDGSNFTLKIRSTKLEDSAMYFCASRRLGLGGELFFGEGSRLTVL.

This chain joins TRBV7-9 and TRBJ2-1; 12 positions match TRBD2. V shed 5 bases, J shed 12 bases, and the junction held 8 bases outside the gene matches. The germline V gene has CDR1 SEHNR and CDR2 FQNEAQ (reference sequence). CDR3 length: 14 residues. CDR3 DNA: TGTGCCAGCAGCCAGGGGACTAGCGGGCTACGGCAGTTCTTC. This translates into CASSQGTSGLRQFF.

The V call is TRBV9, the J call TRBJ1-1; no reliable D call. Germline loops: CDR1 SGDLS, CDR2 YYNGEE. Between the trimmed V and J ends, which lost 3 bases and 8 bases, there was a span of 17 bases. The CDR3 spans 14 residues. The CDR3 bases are TGTGCCAGCAGCGAGGGCGGCTTAGGGCCAGAAGCTTTCTTT. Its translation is CASSEGGLGPEAFF.

CDR3 residues: CASSSGGSGNTIYF. Written as DNA, the CDR3 is TGTGCCAGCAGCTCAGGGGGCTCTGGAAACACCATATATTTT. V gene TRBV5-5 combines with J gene TRBJ1-3; TRBD1 aligns across 7 bases. The trim removed 3 bases at V and 0 bases at J, leaving 0 bases unmatched. Germline values: CDR1 SGHKS, CDR2 YYEKEE (reference sequence). The CDR3 is 14 amino acids.

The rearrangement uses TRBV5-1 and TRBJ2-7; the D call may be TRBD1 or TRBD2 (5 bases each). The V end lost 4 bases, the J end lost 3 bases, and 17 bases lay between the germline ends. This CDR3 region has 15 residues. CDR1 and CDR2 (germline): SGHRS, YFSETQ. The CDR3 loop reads CASSPLGDPFYEQYF. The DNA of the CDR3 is TGCGCCAGCAGCCCCCTGGGGGACCCTTTCTACGAGCAGTACTTC.

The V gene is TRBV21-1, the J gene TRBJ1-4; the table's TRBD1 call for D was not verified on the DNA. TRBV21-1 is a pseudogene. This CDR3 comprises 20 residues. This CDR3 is CASTPPPRTGVGVTNEKLFF. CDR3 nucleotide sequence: TGTGCCAGCACGCCGCCCCCCCGGACAGGGGTAGGTGTCACTAATGAAAAACTGTTTTTT.

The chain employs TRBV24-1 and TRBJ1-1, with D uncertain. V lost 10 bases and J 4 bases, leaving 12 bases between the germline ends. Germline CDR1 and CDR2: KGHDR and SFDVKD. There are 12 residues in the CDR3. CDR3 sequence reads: CATKGWGTEAFF. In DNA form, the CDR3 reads TGTGCCACTAAGGGTTGGGGCACTGAAGCTTTCTTT.

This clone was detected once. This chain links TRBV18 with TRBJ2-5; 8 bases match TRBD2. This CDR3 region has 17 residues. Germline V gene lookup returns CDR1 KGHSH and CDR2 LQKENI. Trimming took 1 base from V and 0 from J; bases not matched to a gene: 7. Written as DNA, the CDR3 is TGTGCCAGCTCACCACGGCGTCTAGCGGGTAACCAAGAGACCCAGTACTTC. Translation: CASSPRRLAGNQETQYF.

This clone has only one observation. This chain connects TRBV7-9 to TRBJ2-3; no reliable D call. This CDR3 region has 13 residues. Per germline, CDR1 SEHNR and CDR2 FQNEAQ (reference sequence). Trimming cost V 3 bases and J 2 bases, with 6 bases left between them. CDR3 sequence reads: CASSFAVTDTQYF. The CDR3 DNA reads TGTGCCAGCAGCTTTGCCGTCACAGATACGCAGTATTTT.

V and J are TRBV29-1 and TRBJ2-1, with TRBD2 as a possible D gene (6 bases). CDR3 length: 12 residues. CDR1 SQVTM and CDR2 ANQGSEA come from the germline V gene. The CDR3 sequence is CIASDSYNEQFF. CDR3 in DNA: TGCATCGCTAGCGACTCCTACAATGAGCAGTTCTTC.

This CDR3 reads CASSIGTGGDPLHF. The CDR3 nucleotides are TGTGCCAGTAGTATCGGGACAGGGGGCGATCCCCTCCACTTT. The chain is built from TRBV19 and TRBJ1-6; 12 bases line up with TRBD1. After removal of 3 bases from V and 13 bases from J, the junction contained 4 bases not matched to a gene. Germline values: CDR1 LNHDA, CDR2 SQIVND (reference sequence). The CDR3 has 14 residues. Full variable domain (outside the CDR3, taken from reference TRBV19 and TRBJ1-6): DGGITQSPKYLFRKEGQNVTLSCEQNLNHDAMYWYRQDPGQGLRLIYYSQIVNDFQKGDIAEGYSVSREKKESFPLTVTSAQKNPTAFYLCASSIGTGGDPLHFGNGTRLTVT.